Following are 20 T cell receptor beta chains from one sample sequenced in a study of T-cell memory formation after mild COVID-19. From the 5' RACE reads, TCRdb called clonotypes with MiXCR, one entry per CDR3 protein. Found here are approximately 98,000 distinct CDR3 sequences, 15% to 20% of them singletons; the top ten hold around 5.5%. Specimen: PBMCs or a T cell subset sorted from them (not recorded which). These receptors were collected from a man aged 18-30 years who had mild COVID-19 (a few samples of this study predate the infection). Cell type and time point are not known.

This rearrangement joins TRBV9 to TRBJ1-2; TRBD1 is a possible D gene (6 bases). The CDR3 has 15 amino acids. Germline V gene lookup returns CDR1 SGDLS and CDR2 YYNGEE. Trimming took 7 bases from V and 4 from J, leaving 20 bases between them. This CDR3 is CASGKIGGQSYGYTF. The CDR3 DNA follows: TGTGCCAGCGGAAAAATAGGGGGGCAGAGCTATGGCTACACCTTC.

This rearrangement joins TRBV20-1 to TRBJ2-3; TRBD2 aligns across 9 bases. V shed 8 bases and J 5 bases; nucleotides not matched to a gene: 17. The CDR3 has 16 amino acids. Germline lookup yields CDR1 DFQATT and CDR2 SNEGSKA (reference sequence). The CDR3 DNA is TGCAGTACCCCGGCCCTCGGCGGGGGGGCGAAAGATACGCAGTATTTT. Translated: CSTPALGGGAKDTQYF.

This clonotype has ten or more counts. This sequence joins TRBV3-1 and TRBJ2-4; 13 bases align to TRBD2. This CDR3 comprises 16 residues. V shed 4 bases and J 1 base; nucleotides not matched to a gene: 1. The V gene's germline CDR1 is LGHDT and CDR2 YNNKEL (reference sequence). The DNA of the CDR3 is TGTGCCAGCAGCCCGACTAGCGGGGGGGCCAAAAACATTCAGTACTTC. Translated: CASSPTSGGAKNIQYF.

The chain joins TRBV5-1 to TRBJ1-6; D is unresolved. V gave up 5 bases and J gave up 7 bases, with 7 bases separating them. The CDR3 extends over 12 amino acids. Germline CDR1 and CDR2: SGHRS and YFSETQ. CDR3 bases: TGCGCCAGCAGATCCGAGAATTCACCCCTCCACTTT. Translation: CASRSENSPLHF.

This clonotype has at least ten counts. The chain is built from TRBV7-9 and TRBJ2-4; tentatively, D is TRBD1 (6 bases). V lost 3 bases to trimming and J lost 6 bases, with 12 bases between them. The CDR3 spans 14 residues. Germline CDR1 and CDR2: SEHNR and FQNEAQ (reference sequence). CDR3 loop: CASSFQGSPNIQYF. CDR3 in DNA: TGTGCCAGCAGCTTTCAGGGGTCTCCAAACATTCAGTACTTC. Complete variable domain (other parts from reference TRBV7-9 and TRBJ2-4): DTGVSQNPRHKITKRGQNVTFRCDPISEHNRLYWYRQTLGQGPEFLTYFQNEAQLEKSRLLSDRFSAERPKGSFSTLEIQRTEQGDSAMYLCASSFQGSPNIQYFGAGTRLSVL.

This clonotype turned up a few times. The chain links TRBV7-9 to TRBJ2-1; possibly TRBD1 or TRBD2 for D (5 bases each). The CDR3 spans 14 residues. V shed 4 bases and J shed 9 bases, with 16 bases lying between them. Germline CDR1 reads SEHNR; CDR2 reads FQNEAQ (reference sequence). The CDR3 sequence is CASSSGSRAREQFF. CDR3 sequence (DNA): TGTGCCAGCAGCTCGGGGAGCAGGGCCCGTGAGCAGTTCTTC.

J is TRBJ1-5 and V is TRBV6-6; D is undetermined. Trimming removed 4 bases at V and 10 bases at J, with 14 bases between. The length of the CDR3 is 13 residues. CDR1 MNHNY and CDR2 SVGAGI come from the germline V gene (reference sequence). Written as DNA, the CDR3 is TGTGCCAGCAGTTTGGGCCGAACGGACCCCCAGCATTTT. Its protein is CASSLGRTDPQHF.

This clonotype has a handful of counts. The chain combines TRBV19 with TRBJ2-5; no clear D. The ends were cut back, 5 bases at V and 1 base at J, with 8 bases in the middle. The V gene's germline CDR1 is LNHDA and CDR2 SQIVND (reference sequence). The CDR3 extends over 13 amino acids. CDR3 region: CASSSDGQETQYF. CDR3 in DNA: TGTGCCAGTAGTTCGGACGGCCAAGAGACCCAGTACTTC.

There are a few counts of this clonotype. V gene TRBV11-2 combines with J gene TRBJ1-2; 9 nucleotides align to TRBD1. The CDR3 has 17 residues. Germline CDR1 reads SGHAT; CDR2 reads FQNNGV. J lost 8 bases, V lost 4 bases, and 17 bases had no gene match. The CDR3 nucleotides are TGTGCCAGCAGCTCTCGTTTAGGGACAGGGAAGAGCTACGGCTACACCTTC. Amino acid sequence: CASSSRLGTGKSYGYTF.

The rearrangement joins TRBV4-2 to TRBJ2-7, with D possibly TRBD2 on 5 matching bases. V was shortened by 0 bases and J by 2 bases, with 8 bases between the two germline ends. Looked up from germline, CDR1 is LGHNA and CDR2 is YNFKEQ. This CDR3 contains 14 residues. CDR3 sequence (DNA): TGTGCCAGCAGCCAAGATCAGGAGGCCTACGAGCAGTACGTC. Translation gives CASSQDQEAYEQYV.

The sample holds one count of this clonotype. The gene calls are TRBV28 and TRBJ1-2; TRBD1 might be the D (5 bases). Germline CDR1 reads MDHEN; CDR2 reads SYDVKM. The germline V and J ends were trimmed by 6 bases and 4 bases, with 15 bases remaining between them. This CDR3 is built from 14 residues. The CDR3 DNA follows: TGTGCCAGCAGGGCCGGGACGGTGCTCTATGGCTACACCTTC. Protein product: CASRAGTVLYGYTF.

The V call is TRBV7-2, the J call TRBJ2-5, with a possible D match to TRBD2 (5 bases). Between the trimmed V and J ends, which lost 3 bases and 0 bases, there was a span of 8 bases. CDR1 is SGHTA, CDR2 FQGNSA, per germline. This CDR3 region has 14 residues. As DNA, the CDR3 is TGTGCCAGCAGCTTTCGCGGGTACCAAGAGACCCAGTACTTC. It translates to CASSFRGYQETQYF. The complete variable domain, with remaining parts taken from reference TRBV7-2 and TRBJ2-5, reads GAGVSQSPSNKVTEKGKDVELRCDPISGHTALYWYRQSLGQGLEFLIYFQGNSAPDKSGLPSDRFSAERTGGSVSTLTIQRTQQEDSAVYLCASSFRGYQETQYFGPGTRLLVL.

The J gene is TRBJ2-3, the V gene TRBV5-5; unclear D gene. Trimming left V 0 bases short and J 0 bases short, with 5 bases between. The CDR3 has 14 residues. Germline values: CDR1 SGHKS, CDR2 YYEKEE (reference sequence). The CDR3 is CASSLARSTDTQYF. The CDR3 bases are TGTGCCAGCAGCTTGGCCAGAAGCACAGATACGCAGTATTTT. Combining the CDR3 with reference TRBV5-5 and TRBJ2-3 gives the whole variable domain DAGVTQSPTHLIKTRGQQVTLRCSPISGHKSVSWYQQVLGQGPQFIFQYYEKEERGRGNFPDRFSARQFPNYSSELNVNALLLGDSALYLCASSLARSTDTQYFGPGTRLTVL.

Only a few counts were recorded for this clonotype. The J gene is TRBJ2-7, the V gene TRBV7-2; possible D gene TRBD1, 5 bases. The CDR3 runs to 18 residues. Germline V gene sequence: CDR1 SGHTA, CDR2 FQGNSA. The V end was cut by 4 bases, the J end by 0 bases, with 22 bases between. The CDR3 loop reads CASSSPSFRQGYSYEQYF. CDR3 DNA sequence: TGTGCCAGCAGCTCCCCCTCCTTCAGGCAGGGATACTCCTACGAGCAGTACTTC.

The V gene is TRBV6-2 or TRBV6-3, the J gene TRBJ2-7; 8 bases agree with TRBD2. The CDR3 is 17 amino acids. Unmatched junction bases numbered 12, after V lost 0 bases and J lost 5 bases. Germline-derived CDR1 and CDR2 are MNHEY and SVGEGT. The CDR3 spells CASSYSHFGGDPNEQYV. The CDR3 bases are TGTGCCAGCAGTTACTCCCATTTCGGGGGGGACCCCAACGAGCAGTACGTC.

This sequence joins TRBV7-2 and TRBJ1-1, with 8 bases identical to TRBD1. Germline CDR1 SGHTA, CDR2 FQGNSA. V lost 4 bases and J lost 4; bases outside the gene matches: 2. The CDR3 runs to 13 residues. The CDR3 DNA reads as TGTGCCAGCAGCTATACAGGGGGCACTGAAGCTTTCTTT. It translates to CASSYTGGTEAFF. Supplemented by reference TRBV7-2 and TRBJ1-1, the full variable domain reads GAGVSQSPSNKVTEKGKDVELRCDPISGHTALYWYRQSLGQGLEFLIYFQGNSAPDKSGLPSDRFSAERTGGSVSTLTIQRTQQEDSAVYLCASSYTGGTEAFFGQGTRLTVV.

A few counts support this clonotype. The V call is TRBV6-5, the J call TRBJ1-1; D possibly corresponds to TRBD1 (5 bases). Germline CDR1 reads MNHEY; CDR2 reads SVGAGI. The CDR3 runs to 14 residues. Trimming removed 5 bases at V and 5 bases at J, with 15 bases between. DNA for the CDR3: TGTGCCAGCAGTATCCGACAGCAGGGAACTGAAGCTTTCTTT. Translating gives CASSIRQQGTEAFF.

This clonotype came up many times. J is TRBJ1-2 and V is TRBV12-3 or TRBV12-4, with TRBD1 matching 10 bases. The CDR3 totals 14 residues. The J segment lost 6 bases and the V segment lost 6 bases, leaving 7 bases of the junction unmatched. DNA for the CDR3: TGTGCCAGCAGATTGGGACAGGGGACGGATGGCTACACCTTC. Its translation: CASRLGQGTDGYTF.

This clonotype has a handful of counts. The CDR3 DNA reads as TGCAGCGTAGCGCCCTGGACGGACACAGATACGCAGTATTTT. Translated, it gives CSVAPWTDTDTQYF. The chain is built from TRBV29-1 and TRBJ2-3; D not certain. CDR1 and CDR2 from the germline V gene are SQVTM and ANQGSEA. V lost 6 bases to trimming and J lost 2 bases, with 15 bases between them. This CDR3 is 14 amino acids long.

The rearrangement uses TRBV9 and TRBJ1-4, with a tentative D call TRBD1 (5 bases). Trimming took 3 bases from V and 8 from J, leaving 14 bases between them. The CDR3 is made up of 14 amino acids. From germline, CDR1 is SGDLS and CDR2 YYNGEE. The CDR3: CASSADGAQEKLFF. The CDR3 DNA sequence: TGTGCCAGCAGCGCCGATGGGGCTCAAGAAAAACTGTTTTTT.